These T cell receptor beta chains were read from a single sample in a study of Graves' ophthalmopathy and Graves' hyperthyroidism. TCRdb recomputed calls from the multiplex PCR reads with MiXCR, one row per CDR3 protein. The data show roughly 410,000 distinct CDR3 sequences, 15% seen once. Source material: peripheral blood. These receptors originate from a woman under 30 with stable Graves' hyperthyroidism. CDR3s include the opening cysteine and the closing phenylalanine or tryptophan. A D gene is named only where the DNA matches it firmly. Expanded clones get a size class; other rows say once, few or many, or leave the size out.

abundance	v_gene	j_gene	d_gene	CDR3aa	CDR3nt
many	TRBV4-1	TRBJ1-5	.	CASSQEGGTSNQPQHF	TGCGCCAGCAGCCAAGAGGGGGGAACTAGCAATCAGCCCCAGCATTTT
many	TRBV7-8	TRBJ1-3	TRBD1	CASSFGTGTGNTIYF	TGTGCCAGCAGCTTTGGGACAGGGACTGGAAACACCATATATTTT
many	TRBV7-2	TRBJ2-7	TRBD2	CASSPRVGEGEQYF	TGTGCCAGCAGCCCCCGCGTGGGGGAGGGGGAGCAGTACTTC
many	TRBV7-2	TRBJ1-5	.	CASSLGGARQPQHF	TGTGCCAGCAGCTTAGGGGGGGCTAGGCAGCCCCAGCATTTT
many	TRBV7-8	TRBJ1-5	.	CASSLIGASNQPQHF	TGTGCCAGCAGCTTAATCGGGGCTAGCAATCAGCCCCAGCATTTT
.	TRBV28	TRBJ2-7	.	CASSLREQDEQYF	TGTGCCAGCAGTTTAAGGGAGCAGGACGAGCAGTACTTC
.	TRBV12-5	TRBJ1-1	.	CASGRGNTEAFF	TGTGCTAGTGGTCGAGGGAACACTGAAGCTTTCTTT
many	TRBV12-3/TRBV12-4	TRBJ1-3	.	CASSPSGNTIYF	TGTGCCAGCAGCCCCTCTGGAAACACCATATATTTT
.	TRBV29-1	TRBJ1-1	.	CSVEPGRLNTEAFF	TGCAGCGTTGAACCGGGCCGGCTGAACACTGAAGCTTTCTTT
.	TRBV6-1	TRBJ1-2	.	CASSERKFYTF	TGTGCCAGCAGTGAAAGGAAGTTCTACACCTTC
.	TRBV5-6	TRBJ1-2	.	CASSLDILEGYTF	TGTGCCAGCAGCTTGGACATCCTTGAGGGCTACACCTTC
many	TRBV7-8	TRBJ1-5	.	CASSLVRNQPQHF	TGTGCCAGCAGCTTAGTAAGGAATCAGCCCCAGCATTTT
many	TRBV20-1	TRBJ2-2	.	CSARDLYGTGELFF	TGCAGTGCTAGAGATTTGTACGGGACCGGGGAGCTGTTTTTT
.	TRBV18	TRBJ1-5	TRBD1	CASQRDRGGQPQHF	TGTGCCAGCCAACGAGACAGGGGAGGTCAGCCCCAGCATTTT
many	TRBV19	TRBJ1-1	.	CASSIGPIEAFF	TGTGCCAGTAGTATAGGACCTATTGAAGCTTTCTTT
.	TRBV24-1	TRBJ1-2	.	CATSDLAGYTF	TGTGCCACCAGTGACCTTGCAGGCTACACCTTC
.	TRBV6-2/TRBV6-3	TRBJ1-2	.	CASTPDAGGGYTF	TGTGCCAGCACCCCGGACGCTGGGGGCGGCTACACCTTC
many	TRBV6-1	TRBJ1-1	.	CASSLPLVGREAFF	TGTGCCAGCAGTCTTCCTCTTGTGGGACGGGAAGCTTTCTTT
many	TRBV7-2	TRBJ2-7	TRBD2	CASSPRLAGREEQYF	TGTGCCAGCAGCCCCCGACTAGCGGGGCGGGAAGAGCAGTACTTC
few	TRBV18	TRBJ1-2	TRBD1	CASSPLPGQFDGYTF	TGTGCCAGCTCACCACTGCCGGGACAGTTCGATGGCTACACCTTC
few	TRBV5-1	TRBJ1-1	TRBD1	CASSVLQGARVAFF	TGCGCCAGCAGCGTGTTACAGGGGGCGCGAGTGGCTTTCTTT
.	TRBV6-1	TRBJ1-1	TRBD1	CASSEVYRGMNTDAFF	TGTGCCAGCAGTGAAGTTTACAGGGGCATGAACACTGATGCTTTCTTT
.	TRBV20-1	TRBJ1-1	.	CSAIPTGPNTEAFF	TGCAGTGCTATTCCGACAGGCCCGAACACTGAAGCTTTCTTT
many	TRBV6-1	TRBJ2-7	TRBD1	CASSVVRDSYEQYF	TGTGCCAGCAGTGTAGTCCGGGACAGCTACGAGCAGTACTTC
many	TRBV6-5	TRBJ2-5	TRBD2	CASSRTSGDSQETQYF	TGTGCCAGCAGTAGGACTAGCGGGGACTCCCAAGAGACCCAGTACTTC
many	TRBV12-3/TRBV12-4	TRBJ2-7	TRBD1	CASNLGGLYYEQYF	TGTGCCAGCAACCTAGGGGGCCTCTACTACGAGCAGTACTTC